This paragraph covers one T cell receptor beta chain sequence. The record originates from a study of blood T cells in healthy people across ages. This CDR3 spans 15 amino acids. V was pared by 0 bases and J by 4 bases, with 10 bases between. Germline assignment: CDR1 MNHEY and CDR2 SVGAGI. Combining a sample-barcoded 5' primer with a J-beta primer mix, a second PCR ran for about 7 to 11 cycles. One entry per CDR3 protein results from TCRdb running MiXCR on the 5' RACE reads. The top ten hold around 2.1% of the sample, which has 1.5 million to 2 million distinct CDR3 sequences, around half seen once. This TCR derives from a woman aged 40-49 years in good health. The sample taken for sequencing was blood. J is TRBJ2-1 and V is TRBV6-5, with D possibly TRBD1 on 6 matching bases. The CDR3 is CASSYSTGRYNEQFF. CDR3 sequence (DNA): TGTGCCAGCAGTTACTCGACAGGCAGGTACAATGAGCAGTTCTTC.